The following is a T cell receptor beta chain sequence with its context. What it recognizes is unknown. The record originates from a study of a mutant IDH1 vaccine in newly diagnosed glioma. Looking at the study overall: Beginning 4-6 weeks after radiotherapy alone, or with temozolomide cycles, vaccination took place. The sex distribution of treated patients was 62.5% male and about 38% female, with a mean age of 40.4 years.

TCRdb keeps only in-frame clones here, not all; method: immunoSEQ multiplex PCR. The sample consists of about 36,000 clones, 80% of them appearing once. Time point noted: week 11, during vaccination. Vaccinated patients received 300 ug of mutant IDH1 20-mer peptide per dose, with topical imiquimod. Donors had new IDH1-mutant astrocytomas of WHO grade 3 or 4 (ATRX-lost). This TCR came from a woman in her twenties or thirties with glioma. Some clones in this sample may be carry-over from other donors' samples. The sequencing here drew on peripheral blood mononuclear cells (PBMCs), taken from a glioma patient whose treatment included an IDH1 peptide vaccine.

The chain's CDR3 is CASSGDRGVHEQYF. CDR3 nucleotide sequence: TGTGCCAGCAGTGGGGACAGGGGAGTACACGAGCAGTACTTC. V gene TRBV2 combines with J gene TRBJ2-7, with 10 bases fitting TRBD1. CDR1 is SNHLY, CDR2 FYNNEI, per germline. The CDR3 loop spans 14 amino acids. V lost 4 bases and J lost 5; bases outside the gene matches: 5. The entire variable domain, with the rest obtained from reference TRBV2 and TRBJ2-7, is as follows: EPEVTQTPSHQVTQMGQEVILRCVPISNHLYFYWYRQILGQKVEFLVSFYNNEISEKSEIFDDQFSVERPDGSNFTLKIRSTKLEDSAMYFCASSGDRGVHEQYFGPGTRLTVT.